The 32 T cell receptor beta chains listed next were all sequenced from one sample in a study of response to subunit inactivated influenza vaccine. TCRdb independently ran MiXCR on the RT-PCR reads; one entry per CDR3 protein. The sample shows more than 450,000 distinct CDR3 sequences, 10% to 15% of them seen only once. The sequencing used PBMCs from blood, collected on the day of vaccination. These receptors came from a man aged 50 to 60 who received an inactivated influenza vaccine.

To note about this clonotype: One end of the junction is discordant with germline, which a read error may explain. V gene TRBV7-9 combines with J gene TRBJ2-1, with a weak D call TRBD2 (5 bases). Germline lookup yields CDR1 SEHNR and CDR2 FQNEAQ (reference sequence). The CDR3 has 16 amino acids. CDR3 residues: CASSRGFEELVRESRF. The DNA of the CDR3 is TGTGCCAGCAGCCGCGGGTTCGAGGAATTAGTACGGGAATCGCGCTTC. The whole variable domain, remainder taken from reference TRBV7-9 and TRBJ2-1, is DTGVSQNPRHKITKRGQNVTFRCDPISEHNRLYWYRQTLGQGPEFLTYFQNEAQLEKSRLLSDRFSAERPKGSFSTLEIQRTEQGDSAMYLCASSRGFEELVRESRFGPGTRLTVL.

This clonotype was detected a few times. V usage is TRBV20-1 and J usage is TRBJ1-3; D remains ambiguous. Germline loops: CDR1 DFQATT, CDR2 SNEGSKA (reference sequence). Trimming pared 4 bases from V and 2 bases from J, leaving 6 bases between. This CDR3 is 12 amino acids long. The CDR3 loop is CSATRAGNTIYF. In DNA, the CDR3 is TGCAGTGCTACGCGTGCTGGAAACACCATATATTTT.

The chain combines TRBV18 with TRBJ1-1; 9 bases match TRBD1. CDR1 and CDR2 from the germline V gene are KGHSH and LQKENI. The CDR3 covers 17 residues. The ends lost 3 bases at V and 4 bases at J; junction bases unmatched: 12. Here the CDR3 reads CASSPGIPGQGTTEAFF. CDR3 bases: TGTGCCAGCTCACCGGGAATACCGGGACAGGGAACCACTGAAGCTTTCTTT.

This clonotype was seen ten or more times. The V call is TRBV28, the J call TRBJ2-7, with D possibly being TRBD1 (5 bases). The germline V gene has CDR1 MDHEN and CDR2 SYDVKM. The CDR3 sequence is 15 residues long. Trimming removed 3 bases from V and 3 bases from J, with 15 bases in between. The CDR3 DNA sequence: TGTGCCAGCAGTTTGTACACAGGAAGGGTCTACGAGCAGTACTTC. The encoded protein is CASSLYTGRVYEQYF.

The table lists this clonotype with a few counts. This chain connects TRBV6-1 to TRBJ1-2, with D possibly being TRBD1 (5 bases). Per the germline V gene, CDR1 is MNHNS and CDR2 is SASEGT. CDR3 size: 13 residues. Trimming shortened V by 4 bases and J by 2 bases, and 8 bases separated the two germline ends. In DNA, the CDR3 is TGTGCCAGCAGTGCCGGGGCAAACTATGGCTACACCTTC. Translated, it gives CASSAGANYGYTF.

This clonotype was recorded many times. The gene calls are TRBV29-1 and TRBJ2-3, with D unresolved. This CDR3 is built from 11 residues. With 3 bases removed from V and 3 bases from J, the gap between germline ends came to 4 bases. The germline V gene has CDR1 SQVTM and CDR2 ANQGSEA. This chain's CDR3 is CSVELTDTQYF. As DNA, the CDR3 is TGCAGCGTTGAGCTAACAGATACGCAGTATTTT.

This chain connects TRBV28 to TRBJ2-1; a weak D match, TRBD1 (5 bases). CDR1 and CDR2 from the germline V gene are MDHEN and SYDVKM. The V end was cut by 2 bases, the J end by 8 bases, with 22 bases between. The CDR3 contains 17 residues. CDR3 in amino acids: CASSLSPGLPMRDEQFF. The DNA of the CDR3 is TGTGCCAGCAGTTTAAGCCCAGGGCTCCCCATGCGCGATGAGCAGTTCTTC.

This clonotype was counted only a few times. The chain has TRBV29-1 and TRBJ2-3; D is ambiguous. The CDR3 runs 13 residues. CDR1 is SQVTM and CDR2 is ANQGSEA in the germline V gene. Between the trimmed V and J ends, which lost 3 bases and 4 bases, there was a span of 11 bases. The CDR3: CSVEALEPDTQYF. The CDR3 coding sequence is TGCAGCGTTGAGGCCCTGGAACCAGATACGCAGTATTTT.

There are a few counts of this clonotype. The rearrangement joins TRBV28 to TRBJ2-5; weak D call: TRBD1 (6 bases). CDR1 and CDR2 (germline): MDHEN, SYDVKM. The CDR3 is 15 amino acids. V lost 2 bases and J 4 bases, leaving 14 bases between the germline ends. The CDR3 bases are TGTGCCAGCAGTTTACCCCACAGGGCAGGAGAGACCCAGTACTTC. It codes for CASSLPHRAGETQYF.

This clonotype was found once. The chain employs TRBV7-9 and TRBJ2-3; 8 bases align to TRBD1. The CDR3 is made up of 15 amino acids. Germline V CDR1 and CDR2: SEHNR, FQNEAQ (reference sequence). J was trimmed by 4 bases and V by 5 bases; bases with no gene match: 8. For the CDR3, the DNA is TGTGCCAGCAGCCCCCCTAAGGGACAGGCAGATACGCAGTATTTT. This gives the protein CASSPPKGQADTQYF.

J is TRBJ2-7 and V is TRBV7-2, with D possibly matching TRBD1 (8 bases). Germline values: CDR1 SGHTA, CDR2 FQGNSA. The CDR3 covers 15 residues. Trimming took 5 bases from V and 1 from J, leaving 15 bases between them. DNA for the CDR3: TGTGCCAGCAGCCGCGGACAGGGAGGGTCCTACGAGCAGTACTTC. It yields the protein CASSRGQGGSYEQYF.

In regard to this clonotype: Since a much larger clone is just one base distant, this may be a read error. The chain employs TRBV14 and TRBJ2-2, with D unclear. Looked up from germline, CDR1 is SGHDN and CDR2 is FVKESK. Trimming took off 6 bases at V and 4 bases at J, with 3 bases between the two ends. CDR3 length equals 11 residues. For the CDR3, the DNA is TGTGCCAGCAGGGTCACCGGGGAGCTGTTTTTT. This encodes CASRVTGELFF.

The gene calls are TRBV5-1 and TRBJ1-1; 7 bases fit TRBD1. Trimming removed 2 bases from V and 5 bases from J; junction bases left unmatched: 9. The CDR3 covers 15 residues. Per germline, CDR1 SGHRS and CDR2 YFSETQ. The CDR3 DNA reads TGCGCCAGCAGCTTCAGTCGGACAGGAGGGACTGAAGCTTTCTTT. This encodes CASSFSRTGGTEAFF.

This clonotype was found a few times. V usage is TRBV12-3 or TRBV12-4 and J usage is TRBJ1-2; unclear D gene. Trimming cost V 3 bases and J 6 bases, with 11 bases left between them. The CDR3 runs 13 residues. CDR3 nucleotides: TGTGCCAGCAGTTTCTTCGAAGGCAATGGCTACACCTTC. Translating gives CASSFFEGNGYTF.

This chain links TRBV6-2 or TRBV6-3 with TRBJ1-2; possibly TRBD1 for D (6 bases). Looked up from germline, CDR1 is MNHEY and CDR2 is SVGEGT. V was shortened by 6 bases and J by 2 bases, with 25 bases between the two germline ends. The CDR3 spans 18 residues. The chain's CDR3 is CASSKSLFRGAANYGYTF. The DNA of the CDR3 is TGTGCCAGCAGCAAGAGCCTTTTCAGGGGAGCGGCAAACTATGGCTACACCTTC.

The gene calls are TRBV5-1 and TRBJ2-3; no definite D call. The germline gives CDR1 SGHRS, CDR2 YFSETQ. CDR3 size: 11 residues. V was trimmed by 5 bases and J by 6 bases, leaving 7 bases between them. The CDR3 loop is CASRKEDTQYF. In DNA form, the CDR3 reads TGCGCCAGCAGGAAAGAGGATACGCAGTATTTT.

Ten or more counts support this clonotype. The V call is TRBV12-3 or TRBV12-4, the J call TRBJ1-5, with D unclear. Trimming stripped 3 bases from V and 0 bases from J, with 12 bases between. This CDR3 region has 16 residues. The CDR3 here is CASSFGRQYSNQPQHF. As DNA, the CDR3 is TGTGCCAGCAGTTTTGGTAGGCAGTATAGCAATCAGCCCCAGCATTTT.

The V gene is TRBV6-5, the J gene TRBJ2-2; D is possibly TRBD1 or TRBD2 (7 bases each). Trimming pared 5 bases from V and 5 bases from J, leaving 12 bases between. Germline CDR1 and CDR2: MNHEY and SVGAGI. The CDR3 length is 14 residues. The CDR3 region has the DNA TGTGCCAGCAGTAACCAGGGGGGGACCGGGGAGCTGTTTTTT. As protein: CASSNQGGTGELFF.

This chain links TRBV3-1 with TRBJ2-3, with 8 bases fitting TRBD2. The germline V gene encodes CDR1 LGHDT and CDR2 YNNKEL (reference sequence). The trim removed 3 bases at V and 3 bases at J, leaving 5 bases unmatched. CDR3 size: 15 residues. The CDR3 coding sequence is TGTGCCAGCAGCCATCAACTAGCGGATACAGATACGCAGTATTTT. Encoded protein: CASSHQLADTDTQYF.

This chain joins TRBV27 and TRBJ2-7; 8 bases are shared with TRBD1. The length of the CDR3 is 16 residues. The germline V gene has CDR1 MNHEY and CDR2 SMNVEV (reference sequence). V trimming: 5 bases; J trimming: 2 bases; junction bases outside the gene matches: 11. The CDR3 DNA sequence: TGTGCCAGCAGTCCCAGACAGGGGACGATTCCCTACGAGCAGTACTTC. Amino acids: CASSPRQGTIPYEQYF.

This rearrangement joins TRBV11-2 to TRBJ2-1, with 9 positions matching TRBD2. CDR3 length: 16 amino acids. Trimming cost V 5 bases and J 9 bases; bases outside gene matches: 14. Germline CDR1 and CDR2: SGHAT and FQNNGV. The CDR3, as DNA: TGTGCCAGCAGCCCGGGACTAGCTTCTCCAATCGGTGAGCAGTTCTTC. Translating gives CASSPGLASPIGEQFF.

The sample holds many counts of this clonotype. This sequence joins TRBV7-2 and TRBJ2-2; no clear D gene. Looked up from germline, CDR1 is SGHTA and CDR2 is FQGNSA. V was clipped by 1 base and J by 1 base, with 7 bases between them. This CDR3 has 15 residues. The CDR3 is CASSLVRQNTGELFF. CDR3 nucleotide sequence: TGTGCCAGCAGCTTAGTCAGACAGAACACCGGGGAGCTGTTTTTT. The variable domain in full, completed from reference TRBV7-2 and TRBJ2-2, reads GAGVSQSPSNKVTEKGKDVELRCDPISGHTALYWYRQSLGQGLEFLIYFQGNSAPDKSGLPSDRFSAERTGGSVSTLTIQRTQQEDSAVYLCASSLVRQNTGELFFGEGSRLTVL.

This clonotype was counted a few times. The V and J genes are TRBV24-1 and TRBJ2-1; D is undetermined. V lost 9 bases and J lost 0, with 17 bases in between. Germline V lookup: CDR1 KGHDR, CDR2 SFDVKD. CDR3 length equals 16 residues. The CDR3 coding sequence is TGTGCCACCGCTAGAGCCCCATACAGCTCCTACAATGAGCAGTTCTTC. This encodes CATARAPYSSYNEQFF.

This clonotype was observed at least ten times. The genes are TRBV5-1 and TRBJ2-7; TRBD2 aligns across 7 bases. The V and J ends lost 7 bases and 0 bases, in that order; junction bases with no gene match: 7. Germline CDR1 and CDR2: SGHRS and YFSETQ. The CDR3 is made up of 14 amino acids. CDR3 coding DNA: TGCGCCAGCGGGCCCGGGACTACCTCCTACGAGCAGTACTTC. Amino acid sequence: CASGPGTTSYEQYF.

This chain connects TRBV7-8 to TRBJ2-7; D ambiguous. Germline CDR1 SGHVS, CDR2 FQNEAQ. V shed 5 bases and J shed 2 bases, with 10 bases lying between them. CDR3 size: 13 residues. The CDR3 region is CASSPFGAYEQYF. Here the CDR3 DNA reads TGTGCCAGCAGCCCGTTTGGGGCCTACGAGCAGTACTTC.

The rearrangement uses TRBV28 and TRBJ2-1, with 15 bases that match TRBD2. Germline lookup yields CDR1 MDHEN and CDR2 SYDVKM. V was clipped by 8 bases and J by 4 bases; unmatched bases: 6. CDR3 size: 16 residues. The CDR3, as DNA: TGTGCCAGCTGCGGACTAGCGGGAGGGAAGTACAATGAGCAGTTCTTC. Translated, it gives CASCGLAGGKYNEQFF.

This clonotype was seen more than once but under ten times. The chain carries TRBV3-1 and TRBJ2-3; the D call may be TRBD1 or TRBD2 (5 bases each). CDR1 and CDR2 from the germline V gene are LGHDT and YNNKEL (reference sequence). This CDR3 comprises 14 residues. The V gene lost 3 bases and the J gene lost 3 bases, with 10 bases spanning the gap. In DNA form, the CDR3 reads TGTGCCAGCAGCCAGTCAGGGACGACAGATACGCAGTATTTT. Translation gives CASSQSGTTDTQYF.

This clonotype was detected only a few times. V and J are TRBV4-3 and TRBJ1-4; 8 bases agree with TRBD1. The germline V gene has CDR1 LGHNA and CDR2 YSLEER. Trimming cost V 0 bases and J 7 bases; bases outside gene matches: 10. This CDR3 spans 17 amino acids. Here the CDR3 reads CASSQDPYQGAGEKLFF. CDR3 nucleotide sequence: TGCGCCAGCAGCCAAGATCCGTACCAGGGGGCCGGTGAAAAACTGTTTTTT.

The sample holds a few counts of this clonotype. The V call is TRBV29-1, the J call TRBJ2-3, with D possibly TRBD2 on 7 matching bases. This CDR3 has 16 residues. Germline V gene lookup returns CDR1 SQVTM and CDR2 ANQGSEA. V was cut by 2 bases and J by 3 bases, with 18 bases left in between. CDR3 loop: CSVERWAGAGTDTQYF. The DNA of the CDR3 is TGCAGCGTTGAACGTTGGGCGGGGGCCGGGACAGATACGCAGTATTTT.

The V call is TRBV12-3 or TRBV12-4, the J call TRBJ2-7; weak D call: TRBD1 (5 bases). Trimming left V 3 bases short and J 9 bases short, with 15 bases between. There are 13 residues in the CDR3. The CDR3, as DNA: TGTGCCAGCAGTTTTAGGACAAACCTAGGGCAGTACTTC. This translates into CASSFRTNLGQYF.

This clonotype was seen only a few times. This chain links TRBV20-1 with TRBJ2-1, with no clear D. This CDR3 contains 12 residues. Trimming stripped 7 bases from V and 0 bases from J, with 7 bases between. CDR1 is DFQATT, CDR2 SNEGSKA, per germline (reference sequence). The CDR3 is CSGSPSYNEQFF. The CDR3 bases are TGCAGTGGTTCCCCCTCCTACAATGAGCAGTTCTTC.

This clonotype was observed a handful of times. CDR3 DNA sequence: TGCGCCAGCAGCTTGATAGCGGGGGGGGGCTACAATGAGCAGTTCTTC. It codes for CASSLIAGGGYNEQFF. The genes are TRBV5-1 and TRBJ2-1; 11 nucleotides agree with TRBD2. J was trimmed by 3 bases and V by 1 base; bases with no gene match: 3. CDR1 is SGHRS, CDR2 YFSETQ, per germline. This CDR3 comprises 16 residues.